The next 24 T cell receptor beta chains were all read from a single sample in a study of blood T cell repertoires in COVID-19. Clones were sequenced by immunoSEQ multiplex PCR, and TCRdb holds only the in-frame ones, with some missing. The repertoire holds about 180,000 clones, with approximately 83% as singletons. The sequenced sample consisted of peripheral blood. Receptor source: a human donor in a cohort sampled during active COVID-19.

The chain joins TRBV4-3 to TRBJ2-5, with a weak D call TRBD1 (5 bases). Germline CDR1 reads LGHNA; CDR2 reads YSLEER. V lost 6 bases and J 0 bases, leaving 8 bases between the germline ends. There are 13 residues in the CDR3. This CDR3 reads CASSGAYQETQYF. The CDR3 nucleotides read TGCGCCAGCAGTGGGGCGTACCAAGAGACCCAGTACTTC.

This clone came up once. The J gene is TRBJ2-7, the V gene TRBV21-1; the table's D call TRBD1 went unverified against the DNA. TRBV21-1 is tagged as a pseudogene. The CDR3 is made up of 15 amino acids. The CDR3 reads CASRIDRESSYEQYF. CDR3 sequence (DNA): TGTGCCAGCAGAATAGACAGGGAAAGCTCCTACGAGCAGTACTTC.

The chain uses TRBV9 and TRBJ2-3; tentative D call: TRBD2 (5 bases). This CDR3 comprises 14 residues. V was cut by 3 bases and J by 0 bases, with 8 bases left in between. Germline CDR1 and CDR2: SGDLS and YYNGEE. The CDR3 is CASSDGLSTDTQYF. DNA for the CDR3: TGTGCCAGCAGCGATGGACTCAGCACAGATACGCAGTATTTT.

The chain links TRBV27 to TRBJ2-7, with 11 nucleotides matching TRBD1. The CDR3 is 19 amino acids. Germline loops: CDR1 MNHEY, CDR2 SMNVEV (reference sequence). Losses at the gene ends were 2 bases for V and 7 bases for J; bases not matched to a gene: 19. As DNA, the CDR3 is TGTGCCAGCAGTTTAAGATTGAAGTTCGCGGGACAGGGGGTTAATGAGCAGTACTTC. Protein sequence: CASSLRLKFAGQGVNEQYF.

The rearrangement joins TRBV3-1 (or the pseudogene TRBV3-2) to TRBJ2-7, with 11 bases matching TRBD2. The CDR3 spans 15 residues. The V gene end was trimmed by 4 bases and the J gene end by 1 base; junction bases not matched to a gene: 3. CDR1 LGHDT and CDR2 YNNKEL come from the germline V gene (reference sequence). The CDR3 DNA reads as TGTGCCAGCAGCCGAAGACTAGCGGGGTCCTACGAGCAGTACTTC. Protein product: CASSRRLAGSYEQYF.

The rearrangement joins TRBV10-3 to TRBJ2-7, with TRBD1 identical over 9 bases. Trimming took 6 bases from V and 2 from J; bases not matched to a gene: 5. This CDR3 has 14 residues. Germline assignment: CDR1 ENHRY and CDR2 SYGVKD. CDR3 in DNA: TGTGCCATCAGCGGACAGGGGTCCGCCTACGAGCAGTACTTC. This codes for CAISGQGSAYEQYF.

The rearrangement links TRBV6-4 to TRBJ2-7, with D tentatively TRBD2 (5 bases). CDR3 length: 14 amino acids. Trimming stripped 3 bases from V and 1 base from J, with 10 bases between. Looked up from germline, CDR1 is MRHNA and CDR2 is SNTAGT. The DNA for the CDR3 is TGTGCCAGCAGTGAGACGTGGAGGTCCTACGAGCAGTACTTC. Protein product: CASSETWRSYEQYF.

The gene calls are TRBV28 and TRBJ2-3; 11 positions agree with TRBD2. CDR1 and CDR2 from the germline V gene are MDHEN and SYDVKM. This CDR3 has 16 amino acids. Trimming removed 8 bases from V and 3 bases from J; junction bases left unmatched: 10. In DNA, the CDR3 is TGTGCCAGCGGCATCCCTGCTAGCGGGAGGACAGATACGCAGTATTTT. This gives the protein CASGIPASGRTDTQYF.

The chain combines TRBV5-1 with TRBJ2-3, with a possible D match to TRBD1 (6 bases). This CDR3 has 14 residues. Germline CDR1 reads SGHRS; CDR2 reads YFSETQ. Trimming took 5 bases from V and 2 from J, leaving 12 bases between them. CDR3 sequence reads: CASRHGQNTDTQYF. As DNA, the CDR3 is TGCGCCAGCAGACACGGACAGAACACAGATACGCAGTATTTT.

CDR3 residues: CASSPGMTYGYTF. In nucleotides, the CDR3 is TGTGCCAGCAGTCCAGGGATGACCTATGGCTACACCTTC. The V and J genes are TRBV12-3 or TRBV12-4 and TRBJ1-2, with a tentative D call TRBD1 (5 bases). Trimming cost V 5 bases and J 4 bases, with 11 bases left between them. The CDR3 runs 13 residues.

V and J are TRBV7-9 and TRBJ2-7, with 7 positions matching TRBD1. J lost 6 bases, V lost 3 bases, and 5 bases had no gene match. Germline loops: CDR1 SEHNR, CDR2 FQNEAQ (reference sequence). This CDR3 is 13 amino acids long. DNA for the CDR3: TGTGCCAGCAGCTTCGAGGGGGCCGTCGAGCAGTACTTC. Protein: CASSFEGAVEQYF.

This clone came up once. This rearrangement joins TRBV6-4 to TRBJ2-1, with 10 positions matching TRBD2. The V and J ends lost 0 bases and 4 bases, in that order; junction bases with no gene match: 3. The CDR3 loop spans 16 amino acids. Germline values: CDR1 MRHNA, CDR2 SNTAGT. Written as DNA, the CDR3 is TGTGCCAGCAGTGACTCAACTAGCGGGGCATACAATGAGCAGTTCTTC. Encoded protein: CASSDSTSGAYNEQFF.

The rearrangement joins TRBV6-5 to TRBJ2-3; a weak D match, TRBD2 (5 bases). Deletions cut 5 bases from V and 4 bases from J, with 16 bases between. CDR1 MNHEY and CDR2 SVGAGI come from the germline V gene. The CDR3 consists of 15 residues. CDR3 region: CASSRPGVRPDTQYF. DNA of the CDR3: TGTGCCAGCAGTCGACCCGGGGTACGGCCAGATACGCAGTATTTT.

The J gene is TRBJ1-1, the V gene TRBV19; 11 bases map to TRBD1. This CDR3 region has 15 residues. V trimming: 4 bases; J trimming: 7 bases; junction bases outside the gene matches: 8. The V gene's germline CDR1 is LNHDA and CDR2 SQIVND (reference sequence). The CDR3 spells CASSRTRDRGDEAFF. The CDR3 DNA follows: TGTGCCAGTAGTAGGACCCGGGACAGGGGGGATGAAGCTTTCTTT.

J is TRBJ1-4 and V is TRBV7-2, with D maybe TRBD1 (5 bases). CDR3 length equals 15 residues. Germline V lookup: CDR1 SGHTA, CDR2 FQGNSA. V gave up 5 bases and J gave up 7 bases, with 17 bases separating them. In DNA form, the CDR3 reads TGTGCCAGCAGCCGGAATCCCACGGGGGGTGAAAAACTGTTTTTT. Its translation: CASSRNPTGGEKLFF.

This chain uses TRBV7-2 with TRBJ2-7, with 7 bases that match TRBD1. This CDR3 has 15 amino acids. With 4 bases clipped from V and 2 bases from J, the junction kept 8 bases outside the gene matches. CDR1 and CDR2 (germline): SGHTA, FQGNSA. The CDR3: CASSYTGEEAYEQYF. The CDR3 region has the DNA TGTGCCAGCAGCTATACAGGGGAAGAAGCCTACGAGCAGTACTTC.

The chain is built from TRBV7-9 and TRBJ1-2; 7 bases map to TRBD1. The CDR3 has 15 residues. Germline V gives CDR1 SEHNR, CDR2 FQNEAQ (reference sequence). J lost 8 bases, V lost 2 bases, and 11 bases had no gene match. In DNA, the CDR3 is TGTGCCAGCAGCTTAAATTTTAGACAGGGAACCGGCTACACCTTC. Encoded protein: CASSLNFRQGTGYTF.

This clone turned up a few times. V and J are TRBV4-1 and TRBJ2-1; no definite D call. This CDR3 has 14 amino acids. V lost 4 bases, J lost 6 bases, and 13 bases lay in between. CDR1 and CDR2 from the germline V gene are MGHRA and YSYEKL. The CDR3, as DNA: TGCGCCAGCAGCCCCAAAGAGAGGAGCAATGAGCAGTTCTTC. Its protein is CASSPKERSNEQFF.

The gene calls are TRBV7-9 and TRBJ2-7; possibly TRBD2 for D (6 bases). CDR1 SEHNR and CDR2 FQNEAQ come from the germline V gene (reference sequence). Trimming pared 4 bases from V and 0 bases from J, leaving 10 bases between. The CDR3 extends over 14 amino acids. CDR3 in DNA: TGTGCCAGCAGCTCGGGACTGATCTCCTACGAGCAGTACTTC. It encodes CASSSGLISYEQYF.

The CDR3 is CASSFSGGITDTQYF. The CDR3 DNA reads as TGTGCCAGCAGCTTTAGCGGGGGGATAACAGATACGCAGTATTTT. This chain connects TRBV7-6 to TRBJ2-3; TRBD2 agrees at 10 bases. CDR3 size: 15 residues. Germline loops: CDR1 SGHVS, CDR2 FNYEAQ. Unmatched junction bases numbered 3, after V lost 3 bases and J lost 3 bases.

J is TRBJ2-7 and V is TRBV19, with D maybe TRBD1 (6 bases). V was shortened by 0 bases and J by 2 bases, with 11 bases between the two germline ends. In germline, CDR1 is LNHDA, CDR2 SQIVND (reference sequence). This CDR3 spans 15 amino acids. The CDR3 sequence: CASSIEAAGAYEQYF. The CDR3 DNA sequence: TGTGCCAGTAGTATAGAGGCGGCAGGGGCCTACGAGCAGTACTTC.

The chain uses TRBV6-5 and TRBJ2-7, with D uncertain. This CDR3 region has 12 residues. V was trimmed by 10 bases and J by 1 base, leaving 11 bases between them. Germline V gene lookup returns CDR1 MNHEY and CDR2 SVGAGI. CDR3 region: CAIETPSYEQYF. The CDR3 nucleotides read TGTGCCATCGAGACTCCATCCTACGAGCAGTACTTC.

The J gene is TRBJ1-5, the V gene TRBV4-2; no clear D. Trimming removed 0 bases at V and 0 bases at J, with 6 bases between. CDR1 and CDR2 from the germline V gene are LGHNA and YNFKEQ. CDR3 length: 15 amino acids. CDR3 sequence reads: CASSQEQTSNQPQHF. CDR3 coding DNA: TGTGCCAGCAGCCAAGAACAGACTAGCAATCAGCCCCAGCATTTT.

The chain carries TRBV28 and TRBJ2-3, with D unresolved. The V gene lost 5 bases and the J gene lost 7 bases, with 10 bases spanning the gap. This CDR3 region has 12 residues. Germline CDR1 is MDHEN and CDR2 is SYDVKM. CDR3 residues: CASSPSWHTQYF. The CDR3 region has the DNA TGTGCCAGCAGTCCCTCCTGGCATACGCAGTATTTT.